A selection of T cell receptor beta chains follows, all from one sample in a study of blood T cell repertoires in COVID-19. Assay used: immunoSEQ multiplex PCR; TCRdb lists only in-frame clones, some missing. Seen here are tens of thousands of clones, more than 75% observed once, and the top ten hold about 17%. Sequencing was carried out using peripheral blood. The receptors were sampled from a human donor in a cohort sampled during active COVID-19. CDR3s include the opening cysteine and the closing phenylalanine or tryptophan. D genes are given only for firm matches. Size is omitted from some rows. Given values are once, few, many or a class for expanded clones.

.	TRBJ1-5	TRBD1	TRBV4-1	TGCGCCAGCAGCCAAACCGAAGGGGGCCGTGGTCAGCCCCAGCATTTT	CASSQTEGGRGQPQHF
once	TRBJ2-7	.	TRBV11-2	TGTGCCAGCAGCTTCTCAGGTACCTCCTACGAGCAGTACTTC	CASSFSGTSYEQYF
.	TRBJ1-2	.	TRBV29-1	TGCAGCGCCGCCACAGCGGCCTATGGCTACACCTTC	CSAATAAYGYTF
few	TRBJ1-5	TRBD1	TRBV6-2/TRBV6-3	TGTGCCAGCAGTCCCAGGGGGCTCCACCCTCAGCCCCAGCATTTT	CASSPRGLHPQPQHF
.	TRBJ1-2	TRBD1	TRBV7-3	TGTGCCAGCAGCGAGGGACAGGGCTATGGCTACACCTTC	CASSEGQGYGYTF
few	TRBJ1-2	.	TRBV2	TGTGCCAGCAGGAAACAAGGGGTTGGGTATGGCTACACCTTC	CASRKQGVGYGYTF
few	TRBJ2-7	TRBD2	TRBV5-4	TGTGCCAGCAGCCCCGGACTCGCAAGCGGGAACGAGCAGTACTTC	CASSPGLASGNEQYF
.	TRBJ2-2	TRBD2	TRBV7-7	TGTGCTAGCAGCTCCGCGGGAGGGGGCGCGTCCGGGGAGCTGTTTTTT	CASSSAGGGASGELFF
.	TRBJ1-6	.	TRBV18	TGTGCCAGCTCGATACCGCAAGAAGGGGGTTCACCCCTCCACTTT	CASSIPQEGGSPLHF
.	TRBJ2-5	TRBD1	TRBV5-8	TGTGCCAGCAGCTTAGGGACAGGGACGTTCGTTTTGGAGACCCAGTACTTC	CASSLGTGTFVLETQYF
.	TRBJ1-1	.	TRBV7-9	TGTGCCAGCAGCTTAGTCGTCAACACTGAAGCTTTCTTT	CASSLVVNTEAFF
.	TRBJ2-5	TRBD2	TRBV27	TGTGCCAGCAGAATGATAGCGGGGGGCCCGGCCCAGTACTTC	CASRMIAGGPAQYF
.	TRBJ1-2	TRBD1	TRBV6-5	TGTGCCAGCACTCACCGGGACAGGGGTAGCTACACCTTC	CASTHRDRGSYTF
.	TRBJ1-2	TRBD1	TRBV6-5	TGTGCCAGCAGTATTCAGGGGGGAATGGATGGCTACACCTTC	CASSIQGGMDGYTF
few	TRBJ1-1	TRBD1	TRBV27	TGTGCCAGCAGTTGGGCAGGGGGCGTTGCTTTCTTT	CASSWAGGVAFF